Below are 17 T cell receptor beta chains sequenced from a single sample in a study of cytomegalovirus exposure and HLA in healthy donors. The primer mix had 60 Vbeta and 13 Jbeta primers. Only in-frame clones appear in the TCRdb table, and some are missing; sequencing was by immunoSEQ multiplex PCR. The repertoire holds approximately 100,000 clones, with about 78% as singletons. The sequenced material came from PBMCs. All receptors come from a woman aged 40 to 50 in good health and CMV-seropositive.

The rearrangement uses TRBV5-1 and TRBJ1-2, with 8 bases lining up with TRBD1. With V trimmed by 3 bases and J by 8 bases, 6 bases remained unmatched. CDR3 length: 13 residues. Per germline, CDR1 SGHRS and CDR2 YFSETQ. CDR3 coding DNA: TGCGCCAGCAGCTGGGACAGGTTGGGCGGCTACACCTTC. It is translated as CASSWDRLGGYTF.

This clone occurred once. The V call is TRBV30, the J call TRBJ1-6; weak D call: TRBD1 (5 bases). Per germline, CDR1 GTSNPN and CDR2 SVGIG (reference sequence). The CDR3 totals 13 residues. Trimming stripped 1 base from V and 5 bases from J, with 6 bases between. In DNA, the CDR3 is TGTGCCTGGAGTGGACAGAATAATTCACCCCTCCACTTT. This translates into CAWSGQNNSPLHF.

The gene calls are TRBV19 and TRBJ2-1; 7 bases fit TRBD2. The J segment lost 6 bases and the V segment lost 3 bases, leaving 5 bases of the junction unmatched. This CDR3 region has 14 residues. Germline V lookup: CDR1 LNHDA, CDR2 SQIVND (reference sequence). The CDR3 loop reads CASSMASGRNEQFF. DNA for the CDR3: TGTGCCAGTAGTATGGCTAGCGGCCGCAATGAGCAGTTCTTC.

The CDR3 nucleotides read TGTGCCAGCAGTTACTCGTGGGGGCTCCACGAGCAGTACTTC. It codes for CASSYSWGLHEQYF. The chain couples TRBV6-5 to TRBJ2-7, with a tentative D call TRBD1 (6 bases). V lost 0 bases to trimming and J lost 5 bases, with 11 bases between them. The length of the CDR3 is 14 residues. The V gene's germline CDR1 is MNHEY and CDR2 SVGAGI.

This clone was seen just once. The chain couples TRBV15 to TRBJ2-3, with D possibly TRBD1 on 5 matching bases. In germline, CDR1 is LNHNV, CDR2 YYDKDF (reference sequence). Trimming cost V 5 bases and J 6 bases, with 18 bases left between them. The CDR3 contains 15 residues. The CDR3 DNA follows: TGTGCCACCAGCTTTACGCTCAGGGATGTGGATACGCAGTATTTT. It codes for CATSFTLRDVDTQYF. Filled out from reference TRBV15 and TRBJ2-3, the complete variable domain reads DAMVIQNPRYQVTQFGKPVTLSCSQTLNHNVMYWYQQKSSQAPKLLFHYYDKDFNNEADTPDNFQSRRPNTSFCFLDIRSPGLGDTAMYLCATSFTLRDVDTQYFGPGTRLTVL.

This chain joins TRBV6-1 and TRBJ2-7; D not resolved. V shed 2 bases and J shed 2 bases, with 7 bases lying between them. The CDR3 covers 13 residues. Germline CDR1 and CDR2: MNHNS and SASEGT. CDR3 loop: CASSEHSPYEQYF. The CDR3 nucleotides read TGTGCCAGCAGTGAACACTCTCCCTACGAGCAGTACTTC.

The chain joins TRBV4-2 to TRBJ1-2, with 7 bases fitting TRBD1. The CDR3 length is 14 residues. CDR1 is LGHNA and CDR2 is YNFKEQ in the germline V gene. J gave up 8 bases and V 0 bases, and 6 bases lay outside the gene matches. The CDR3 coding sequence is TGTGCCAGCAGCCAAGAGGGACAGATCTTCGGCTACACCTTC. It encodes CASSQEGQIFGYTF.

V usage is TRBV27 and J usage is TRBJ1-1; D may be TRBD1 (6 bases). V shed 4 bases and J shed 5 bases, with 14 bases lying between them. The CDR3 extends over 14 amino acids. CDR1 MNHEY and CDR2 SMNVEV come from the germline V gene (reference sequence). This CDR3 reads CASSSIRGRTEAFF. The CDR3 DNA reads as TGTGCCAGCAGTTCTATCAGGGGTCGGACTGAAGCTTTCTTT.

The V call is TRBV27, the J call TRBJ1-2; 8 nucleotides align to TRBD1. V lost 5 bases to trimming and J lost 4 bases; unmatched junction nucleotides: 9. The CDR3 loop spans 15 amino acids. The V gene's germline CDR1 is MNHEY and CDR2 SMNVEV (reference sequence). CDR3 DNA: TGTGCCAGCAGTAACAGCAGGGGGCTCGGCTATGGCTACACCTTC. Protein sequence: CASSNSRGLGYGYTF.

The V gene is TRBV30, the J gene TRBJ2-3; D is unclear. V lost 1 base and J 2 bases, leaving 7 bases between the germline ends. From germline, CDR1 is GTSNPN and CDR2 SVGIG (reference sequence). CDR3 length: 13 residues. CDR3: CAWSGGTTDTQYF. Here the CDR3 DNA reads TGTGCCTGGAGTGGCGGCACCACAGATACGCAGTATTTT.

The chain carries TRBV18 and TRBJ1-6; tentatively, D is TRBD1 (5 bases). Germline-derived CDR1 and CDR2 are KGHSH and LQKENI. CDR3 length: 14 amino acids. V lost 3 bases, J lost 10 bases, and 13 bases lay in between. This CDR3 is CASSPSQAGSPLHF. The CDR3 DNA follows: TGTGCCAGCTCACCCTCACAGGCGGGGTCACCCCTCCACTTT.

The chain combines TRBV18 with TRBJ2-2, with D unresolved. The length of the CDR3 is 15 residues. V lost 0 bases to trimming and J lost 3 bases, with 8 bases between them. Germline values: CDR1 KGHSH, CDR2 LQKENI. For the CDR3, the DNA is TGTGCCAGCTCACCACCTTCTGTCTACACCGGGGAGCTGTTTTTT. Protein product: CASSPPSVYTGELFF.

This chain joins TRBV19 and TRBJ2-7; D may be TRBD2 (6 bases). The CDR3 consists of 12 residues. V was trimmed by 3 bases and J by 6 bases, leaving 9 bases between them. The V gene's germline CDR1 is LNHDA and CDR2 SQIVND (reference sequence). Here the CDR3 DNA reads TGTGCCAGTAGTATGGGGGGAAGCGAGCAGTACTTC. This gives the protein CASSMGGSEQYF.

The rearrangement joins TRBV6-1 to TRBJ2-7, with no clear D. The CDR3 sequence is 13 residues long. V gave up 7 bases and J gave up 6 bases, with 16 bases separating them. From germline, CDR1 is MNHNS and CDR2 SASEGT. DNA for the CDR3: TGTGCCAGCACCCTTTGGGCTTCGCCCGAGCAGTACTTC. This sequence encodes CASTLWASPEQYF.

The DNA of the CDR3 is TGTGCCAGCAGAATCACGGGGGGGGCCTGGTCGGATGGCTACACCTTC. Amino acid sequence: CASRITGGAWSDGYTF. This rearrangement joins TRBV5-6 to TRBJ1-2, with a tentative D call TRBD1 (6 bases). The V end was cut by 5 bases, the J end by 6 bases, with 23 bases between. This CDR3 contains 16 residues. From germline, CDR1 is SGHDT and CDR2 YYEEEE.

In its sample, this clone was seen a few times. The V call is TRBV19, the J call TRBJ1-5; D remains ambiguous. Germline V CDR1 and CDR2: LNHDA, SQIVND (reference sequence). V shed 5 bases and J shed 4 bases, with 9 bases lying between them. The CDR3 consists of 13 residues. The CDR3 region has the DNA TGTGCCAGTAGTTTCGCGGGGAATCAGCCCCAGCATTTT. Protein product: CASSFAGNQPQHF. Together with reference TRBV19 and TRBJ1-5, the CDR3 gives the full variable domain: DGGITQSPKYLFRKEGQNVTLSCEQNLNHDAMYWYRQDPGQGLRLIYYSQIVNDFQKGDIAEGYSVSREKKESFPLTVTSAQKNPTAFYLCASSFAGNQPQHFGDGTRLSIL.

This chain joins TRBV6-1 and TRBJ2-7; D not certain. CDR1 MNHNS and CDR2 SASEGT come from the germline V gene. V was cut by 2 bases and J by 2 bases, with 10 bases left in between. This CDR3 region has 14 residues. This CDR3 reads CASSESGRPYEQYF. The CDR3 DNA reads TGTGCCAGCAGTGAATCCGGCAGGCCCTACGAGCAGTACTTC.